This is a list of T cell receptor beta chains from one sample in a study of blood T cell repertoires in COVID-19. The data were produced by immunoSEQ multiplex PCR, yet TCRdb's version contains in-frame clones alone and is incomplete. The profile shows 250,000 to 300,000 clones, 80% to 90% of them singletons. What was sequenced was peripheral blood. The receptors were sampled from an elderly man with acute or convalescent COVID-19. Both conserved end residues are part of each CDR3. D genes are given only for firm matches. A clone size is listed for some rows: how often the clone was seen (once, few, many), or a class if it is expanded.

j_call cdr3_length clone_size v_call d_call cdr3_nt cdr3_aa
TRBJ2-1 15 NA TRBV5-1 NA TGCGCCAGCAGCTTGGCCGCGAGCTCCTACAATGAGCAGTTCTTC CASSLAASSYNEQFF
TRBJ1-1 12 NA TRBV3-1/TRBV3-2 TRBD1 TGTGCCAGCAGCCAGACAGGGGCTGAAGCTTTCTTT CASSQTGAEAFF
TRBJ1-1 14 NA TRBV19 TRBD1 TGTGCCAGTAGTAAAACAGGGGCAAGCACTGAAGCTTTCTTT CASSKTGASTEAFF
TRBJ1-2 13 NA TRBV7-2 NA TGTGCCAGCAGCCGCGGCACCTTCTATGGCTACACCTTC CASSRGTFYGYTF
TRBJ1-2 17 NA TRBV19 TRBD1 TGTGCCAGTAGTACCCACGACAGGGTTACAGACCTCTATGGCTACACCTTC CASSTHDRVTDLYGYTF
TRBJ2-3 18 once TRBV19 TRBD2 TGTGCCAGTAGTATCCTGGGACTAGCGGGAGTTGGCACAGATACGCAGTATTTT CASSILGLAGVGTDTQYF
TRBJ1-6 13 NA TRBV10-3 TRBD1 TGTGCCATCAAAGAGACAGGGGTATCACCCCTCCACTTT CAIKETGVSPLHF
TRBJ2-7 16 NA TRBV27 TRBD2 TGTGCCAGCAGTTCCCCCGCAGCGGGGGGAGGGTACGAGCAGTACTTC CASSSPAAGGGYEQYF
TRBJ1-3 14 NA TRBV6-5 NA TGTGCCAGCAGTTACGCGGCAGCCGGAAACACCATATATTTT CASSYAAAGNTIYF
TRBJ2-7 15 NA TRBV4-1 TRBD2 TGCGCCAGCAGCCAAACCCTAGCGGAATCCTACGAGCAGTACTTC CASSQTLAESYEQYF
TRBJ1-4 14 NA TRBV9 TRBD1 TGTGCCAGCAGCCCTAACGCAGGGGGTGAAAAACTGTTTTTT CASSPNAGGEKLFF
TRBJ2-7 13 NA TRBV6-5 NA TGTGCCAGCAGGAGACAGGTAGCCTACGAGCAGTACTTC CASRRQVAYEQYF
TRBJ2-1 11 once TRBV19 NA TGTGCCAGTAGTACATACAATGAGCAGTTCTTC CASSTYNEQFF
TRBJ2-7 14 few TRBV7-9 NA TGTGCCAGCAGCTTAAGTCAGGTTTCGGGGGAGCAGTACTTC CASSLSQVSGEQYF
TRBJ2-2 17 NA TRBV7-2 TRBD2 TGTGCCAGCAGCTTGGACAGACTAGCGGGAAACACCGGGGAGCTGTTTTTT CASSLDRLAGNTGELFF
TRBJ2-7 14 few TRBV6-2/TRBV6-3 NA TGTGCCAGCAGTTACAGGGGGTCTCCCTGGGAGCAGTACTTC CASSYRGSPWEQYF
TRBJ1-1 14 NA TRBV18 NA TGTGCCAGCTCACCACAGACCGACTTCACTGAAGCTTTCTTT CASSPQTDFTEAFF
TRBJ2-4 15 NA TRBV10-3 NA TGTGCCATCAGTGAAGGGAGTTCAGCCAAAAACATTCAGTACTTC CAISEGSSAKNIQYF
TRBJ1-1 15 NA TRBV3-1/TRBV3-2 TRBD1 TGTGCCAGCAGCCCCCGGGACAGGGCGATCGCTGAAGCTTTCTTT CASSPRDRAIAEAFF
TRBJ2-5 15 NA TRBV7-9 TRBD2 TGTGCCAGCAGCACGCGGGGGGTCCAGGGGGAGACCCAGTACTTC CASSTRGVQGETQYF
TRBJ2-1 15 NA TRBV6-5 TRBD1 TGTGCCAGCATATCGGGGACAGGAGCCTACAATGAGCAGTTCTTC CASISGTGAYNEQFF
TRBJ1-5 15 NA TRBV7-8 TRBD1 TGTGCCAGCAGCAAAGGACAGGGGGCAGATCAGCCCCAGCATTTT CASSKGQGADQPQHF
TRBJ2-2 14 NA TRBV30 TRBD2 TGTGCCTTTTTGGGGAGGGTCCGCACCGGGGAGCTGTTTTTT CAFLGRVRTGELFF
TRBJ2-1 13 NA TRBV6-5 NA TGTGCCAGCAGGGCTCTAGACCCCCTAGGGCAGTTCTTC CASRALDPLGQFF
TRBJ2-1 16 NA TRBV27 TRBD2 TGTGCCAGCAGTTTATATAGCGGGAGGGATGGCGATGAGCAGTTCTTC CASSLYSGRDGDEQFF
TRBJ2-3 17 NA TRBV7-9 TRBD2 TGTGCCAGCGGCCGTCCGCGAGCGGGAGGGCGCACAGATACGCAGTATTTT CASGRPRAGGRTDTQYF
TRBJ2-1 18 once TRBV4-1 NA TGCGCCAGCAGTCTGACTCCGACAGGACACTCTCGCTACAATGAGCAGTTCTTC CASSLTPTGHSRYNEQFF
TRBJ1-2 12 once TRBV4-1 NA TGCGCCAGCAGCCATATCACGGGGGGCTACACCTTC CASSHITGGYTF
TRBJ2-5 15 few TRBV28 TRBD2 TGTGCCAGCAGTTTGGGGACTAGCGGGGCTCGGACCCAGTACTTC CASSLGTSGARTQYF
TRBJ1-1 16 NA TRBV7-8 NA TGTGCCAGCAGCTTAAGGGGGAACAGAGCGAACACTGAAGCTTTCTTT CASSLRGNRANTEAFF
TRBJ1-4 13 NA TRBV19 TRBD1 TGTGCCACCGGGACAGTCAAGAATGAAAAACTGTTTTTT CATGTVKNEKLFF
TRBJ2-7 11 NA TRBV5-6 NA TGTGCCAGCAGCCAAGCTTCGGAGCAGTACTTC CASSQASEQYF
TRBJ1-2 13 few TRBV28 TRBD1 TGTGCCAGCAGATGGACAGGGCAAGGTGGCTACACCTTC CASRWTGQGGYTF
TRBJ2-5 14 NA TRBV3-1/TRBV3-2 TRBD1 TGTGCCAGCAGCCAGGGGACAGGGAGAGAGACCCAGTACTTC CASSQGTGRETQYF
TRBJ2-7 15 once TRBV18 TRBD1 TGTGCCAGCTCACTGGGACAGTCGGGTCCCTACGAGCAGTACTTC CASSLGQSGPYEQYF
TRBJ1-1 18 NA TRBV5-8 NA TGTGCCAGCAGCTTAGGGGTCGGTTGGGATGCCTTGAACACTGAAGCTTTCTTT CASSLGVGWDALNTEAFF
TRBJ1-5 14 NA TRBV2 NA TGTGCCAGCAGAGAGGACACCCCCCATCAGCCCCAGCATTTT CASREDTPHQPQHF
TRBJ2-5 15 NA TRBV19 TRBD2 TGTGCCAGTAGCACTGCTAGCGGGAGGGCCGAGACCCAGTACTTC CASSTASGRAETQYF